The 3 T cell receptor beta chains presented below share a single source sample, sequenced in a study of cytomegalovirus exposure and HLA in healthy donors. PCR used 60 Vbeta primers and 13 Jbeta primers. Produced via immunoSEQ multiplex PCR; TCRdb's table is partial and in-frame only. The data hold 150,000 to 200,000 clones, with around four fifths observed a single time. Sequenced material: PBMCs. The receptors originated from a man between 18 and 29 years old in good health and CMV-seropositive.

A remark on this clone: The sample carries other DNA sequences with the same CDR3. V gene TRBV5-1 combines with J gene TRBJ1-3; D not resolved. Trimming shortened V by 1 base and J by 0 bases, and 5 bases separated the two germline ends. The CDR3 is 14 residues long. CDR1 SGHRS and CDR2 YFSETQ come from the germline V gene. The CDR3 sequence: CASSLTGSGNTIYF. The CDR3, as DNA: TGCGCCAGCAGCTTGACGGGCTCTGGAAACACCATATATTTT.

The sample holds a few counts of this clone. The chain employs TRBV28 and TRBJ2-7; D not certain. The CDR3 consists of 11 residues. Trimming cost V 7 bases and J 2 bases, with 6 bases left between them. Germline CDR1 is MDHEN and CDR2 is SYDVKM. The CDR3 spells CASNTAYEQYF. The CDR3 DNA follows: TGTGCCAGCAACACAGCCTACGAGCAGTACTTC.

The chain has TRBV5-6 and TRBJ1-2, with a tentative D call TRBD1 (6 bases). Germline V gives CDR1 SGHDT, CDR2 YYEEEE. The CDR3 sequence is 12 residues long. V lost 7 bases and J 6 bases, leaving 13 bases between the germline ends. Here the CDR3 reads CASAYREDGYTF. As DNA, the CDR3 is TGTGCCAGCGCCTACAGGGAAGATGGCTACACCTTC.